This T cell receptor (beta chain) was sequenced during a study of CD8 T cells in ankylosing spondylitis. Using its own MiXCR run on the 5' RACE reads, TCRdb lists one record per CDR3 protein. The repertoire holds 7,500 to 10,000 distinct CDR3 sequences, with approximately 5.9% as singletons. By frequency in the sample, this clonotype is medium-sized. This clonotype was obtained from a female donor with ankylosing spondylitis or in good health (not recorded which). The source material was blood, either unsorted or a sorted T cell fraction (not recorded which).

In DNA form, the CDR3 reads TGTGCCAGCAGCGTATCCGGGTTTACTAATGAAAAACTGTTTTTT. Protein sequence: CASSVSGFTNEKLFF. The chain is built from TRBV9 and TRBJ1-4; D remains ambiguous. CDR3 length equals 15 residues. The germline gives CDR1 SGDLS, CDR2 YYNGEE. Trimming took off 1 base at V and 2 bases at J, with 9 bases between the two ends.